This is a list of T cell receptor beta chains from one sample in a study of CD8 T cells in Susac syndrome. TCRdb reanalysed the immunoSEQ multiplex PCR reads using MiXCR and keeps one entry per CDR3 protein. Here the sample spans approximately 210,000 distinct CDR3 sequences, approximately 94% being singletons. The specimen sequenced was CD4+ T cells from PBMCs. These receptor sequences come from a human donor with Susac syndrome. The CDR3 runs from the conserved cysteine through the conserved F or W. Each record gives: clone size, D gene, J gene, V gene, CDR3 DNA, CDR3 protein. D genes are given only for firm matches. Rows may omit the clone size; those that give it use once, few, many or a size class.

>-|TRBD2|TRBJ2-7|TRBV20-1
TGCAGTGCTACTAGCGGGGAAAACTACGAGCAGTACTTC
CSATSGENYEQYF
>-|TRBD1|TRBJ1-2|TRBV3-1
TGTGCCAGCAGCCCACAGGGGGCACGGTATGGCTACACCTTC
CASSPQGARYGYTF
>-|TRBD1|TRBJ2-3|TRBV18
TGTGCCAGCTCACCGGGACAGTTTTCTAACACAGATACGCAGTATTTT
CASSPGQFSNTDTQYF
>once|TRBD1|TRBJ1-6|TRBV20-1
TGCAGTGCAACGACAGGGGGCGTTTCACCCCTCCACTTT
CSATTGGVSPLHF
>-|TRBD1|TRBJ1-1|TRBV28
TGTGCCAGCAGTATACCGGGACAGGGACCTTTCTTT
CASSIPGQGPFF
>-|TRBD1|TRBJ2-7|TRBV3-1
TGTGCCAGCAGCCTGATCGACAGGGACTACGAGCAGTACTTC
CASSLIDRDYEQYF
>-|-|TRBJ2-7|TRBV7-2
TGTGCCAGCAGCTCCCCCCTTTTCCACGAGCAGTACTTC
CASSSPLFHEQYF
>-|TRBD2|TRBJ2-7|TRBV5-1
TGCGCCAGCAGCTTGATCCTAGCGGGGGGTCCCTACGAGCAGTACTTC
CASSLILAGGPYEQYF
>once|TRBD2|TRBJ2-1|TRBV20-1
TGCAGTGCTATAGCGGGGGGTTACAATGAGCAGTTCTTC
CSAIAGGYNEQFF
>-|-|TRBJ2-7|TRBV6-6
TGTGCCAGCAGTTACCCCGCCAGGGATAGCGAGCAGTACTTC
CASSYPARDSEQYF
>-|-|TRBJ2-2|TRBV5-1
TGCGCCAGCAGCCCCGGGACCTTGAACACCGGGGAGCTGTTTTTT
CASSPGTLNTGELFF
>-|-|TRBJ1-3|TRBV20-1
TGCAGTGCTAGCTGGATGACTGGAAACACCATATATTTT
CSASWMTGNTIYF
>-|-|TRBJ1-5|TRBV27
TGTGCCAGCAGTACTGTGGGTCAGCCCCAGCATTTT
CASSTVGQPQHF
>-|-|TRBJ2-3|TRBV7-2
TGTGCCAGCAGCCCATCCCCCCCAGATACGCAGTATTTT
CASSPSPPDTQYF
>-|TRBD2|TRBJ2-3|TRBV20-1
TGCAGTGCTACTGCCACTAGCGGGGGCACAGATACGCAGTATTTT
CSATATSGGTDTQYF
>-|TRBD2|TRBJ2-5|TRBV29-1
TGCAGCGTTGGTAGCGGGGGGCGTCAAGAGACCCAGTACTTC
CSVGSGGRQETQYF
>once|TRBD2|TRBJ2-2|TRBV11-2
TGTGCCAGCAGCTTATCTAGCGGGGGCACCGGGGAGCTGTTTTTT
CASSLSSGGTGELFF
>-|-|TRBJ1-1|TRBV6-1
TGTGCCAGCAGTGAAGCCGGCCGGGGAGCTTTCTTT
CASSEAGRGAFF
>-|-|TRBJ2-4|TRBV12-5
TGTGCTAGTGGTCTCGCACCGAAGGACAGCCACGAAAACATTCAGTACTTC
CASGLAPKDSHENIQYF
>once|-|TRBJ2-1|TRBV6-2/TRBV6-3
TGTGCCAGCAGGGCCGGCTATGAGCAGTTCTTC
CASRAGYEQFF
>-|TRBD1|TRBJ1-1|TRBV19
TGTGCCAGTAGAACAGGGGGAGGTACTGAAGCTTTCTTT
CASRTGGGTEAFF
>-|TRBD1|TRBJ1-2|TRBV20-1
TGCAGTGCTAGAGACCGGACAGGGGAGGGCTATGGCTACACCTTC
CSARDRTGEGYGYTF
>-|TRBD1|TRBJ2-7|TRBV5-1
TGCGCCAGCAGCTCAACCCACGGGACAGGGGAGATGGGCGAGCAGTACTTC
CASSSTHGTGEMGEQYF
>-|TRBD1|TRBJ1-2|TRBV19
TGTGCCAGTAGTATCAAGGGACAGCAATTCTATGGCTACACCTTC
CASSIKGQQFYGYTF
>-|TRBD1|TRBJ1-2|TRBV12-3/TRBV12-4
TGTGCCAGCAGTTTGACAGGGGGCGAGAACTATGGCTACACCTTC
CASSLTGGENYGYTF
>once|-|TRBJ1-6|TRBV12-3/TRBV12-4
TGTGCCAGCAGCCGGATGAATTCACCCCTCCACTTT
CASSRMNSPLHF